This T cell receptor (beta chain) is drawn from a study of blood T cell repertoires in COVID-19. Study-wide background: Spain, Italy and the United States supplied samples that represented acute and convalescent COVID-19. PBMCs, B-cell-depleted T cells, or T cells were the source of the cDNA or gDNA that made up the material.

As processed by the authors: Amplification from reference gene primers served as the basis for estimated nucleated cell counts. Assay used: immunoSEQ multiplex PCR; TCRdb lists only in-frame clones, some missing. V and J calls and clone size come straight from that table; D and trimming were deduced from the DNA. This sample has under 300,000 clones, with around four fifths found just once. The CDR3 spans 17 residues. Trimming removed 6 bases at V and 7 bases at J, with 24 bases between. Germline V gene lookup returns CDR1 MNHEY and CDR2 SMNVEV (reference sequence). The sample holds many counts of this clone.

Sequencing input: peripheral blood. The genes are TRBV27 and TRBJ1-4; the D gene is possibly TRBD1 (6 bases). The TCR was taken from a woman aged 55 to 70 with active or convalescent COVID-19. The DNA for the CDR3 is TGTGCCAGCAGCTCAGGGGTCGCGGCCCATGGGGCTGAAAAACTGTTTTTT. This sequence encodes CASSSGVAAHGAEKLFF.